This T cell receptor (beta chain) was recovered during a study of cytomegalovirus exposure and HLA in healthy donors. Trimming at V came to 6 bases and at J to 7 bases, leaving 8 bases not matched to a gene. The CDR3 length is 13 residues. Germline lookup yields CDR1 MNHNS and CDR2 SASEGT. With 60 Vbeta and 13 Jbeta primers, the PCR was carried out. Assay used: immunoSEQ multiplex PCR; TCRdb lists only in-frame clones, some missing. The table has 100,000 to 150,000 clones, roughly 70% seen once. The genes are TRBV6-1 and TRBJ1-2; 7 bases line up with TRBD1. The sequence came from a man aged 30 to 39 in good health and CMV-seronegative. Material: PBMCs. DNA for the CDR3: TGTGCCAGCAGCGGTACAGGGGTGAGTGGCTACACCTTC. This gives the protein CASSGTGVSGYTF.